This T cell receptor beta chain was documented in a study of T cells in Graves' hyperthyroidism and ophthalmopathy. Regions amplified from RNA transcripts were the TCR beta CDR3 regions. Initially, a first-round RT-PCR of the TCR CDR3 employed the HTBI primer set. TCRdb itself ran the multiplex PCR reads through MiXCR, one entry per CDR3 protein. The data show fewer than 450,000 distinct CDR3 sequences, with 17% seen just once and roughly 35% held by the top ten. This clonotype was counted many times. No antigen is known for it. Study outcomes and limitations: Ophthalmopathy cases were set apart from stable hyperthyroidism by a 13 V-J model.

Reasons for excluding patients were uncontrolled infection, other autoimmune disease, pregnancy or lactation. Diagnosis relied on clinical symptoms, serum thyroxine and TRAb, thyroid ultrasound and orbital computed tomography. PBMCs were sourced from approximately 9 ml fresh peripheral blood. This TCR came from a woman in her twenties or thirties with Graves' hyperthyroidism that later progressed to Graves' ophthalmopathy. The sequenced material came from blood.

This CDR3 is CASSLWPGTVEAFF. The CDR3 region has the DNA TGTGCCAGCAGCTTATGGCCGGGGACAGTGGAAGCTTTCTTT. The gene calls are TRBV7-2 and TRBJ1-1; 7 bases match TRBD1. Germline CDR1 SGHTA, CDR2 FQGNSA. This CDR3 has 14 residues. J lost 8 bases, V lost 2 bases, and 8 bases had no gene match.